Below, 17 T cell receptor beta chains from the same sample are listed, as sequenced in a study of cytomegalovirus exposure and HLA in healthy donors. PCR was performed using 60 Vbeta and 13 Jbeta primers. Produced via immunoSEQ multiplex PCR; TCRdb's table is partial and in-frame only. The sample has 200,000 to 250,000 clones; around 73% are singletons. The sequencing input was PBMCs. The receptors stem from a male donor in good health and CMV-seronegative.

The chain joins TRBV9 to TRBJ1-2, with 11 bases fitting TRBD1. This CDR3 has 17 residues. Germline V gene data show CDR1 as SGDLS and CDR2 as YYNGEE. After removal of 4 bases from V and 8 bases from J, the junction contained 16 bases not matched to a gene. For the CDR3, the DNA is TGTGCCAGCAGCCCCGGACAGGGGGCTATCAGCGGGGGCGGCTACACCTTC. This gives the protein CASSPGQGAISGGGYTF.

This clone was detected only a few times. The rearrangement uses TRBV2 and TRBJ2-1; a weak D match, TRBD1 (5 bases). Germline lookup yields CDR1 SNHLY and CDR2 FYNNEI. The CDR3 has 14 amino acids. V shed 6 bases and J shed 8 bases, with 17 bases lying between them. The CDR3 loop reads CASRKRDSSHEQFF. The CDR3 DNA reads as TGTGCCAGCAGGAAACGCGACAGTTCCCATGAGCAGTTCTTC. The whole variable domain, filled in from reference TRBV2 and TRBJ2-1, reads EPEVTQTPSHQVTQMGQEVILRCVPISNHLYFYWYRQILGQKVEFLVSFYNNEISEKSEIFDDQFSVERPDGSNFTLKIRSTKLEDSAMYFCASRKRDSSHEQFFGPGTRLTVL.

The rearrangement joins TRBV28 to TRBJ2-7; possibly TRBD2 for D (6 bases). The V gene lost 5 bases and the J gene lost 4 bases, with 18 bases spanning the gap. CDR3 length: 15 residues. Germline CDR1 is MDHEN and CDR2 is SYDVKM. CDR3: CASSPRTGGKYEQYF. The CDR3 nucleotides read TGTGCCAGCAGTCCCCGGACCGGGGGAAAGTACGAGCAGTACTTC.

The gene calls are TRBV6-5 and TRBJ2-7, with D tentatively TRBD1 (6 bases). The V and J ends lost 5 bases and 2 bases respectively, with 16 bases between them. The CDR3 length is 15 residues. Germline V lookup: CDR1 MNHEY, CDR2 SVGAGI. The CDR3 DNA reads TGTGCCAGCAGTCCTGGACAGCCCGAGGCCTACGAGCAGTACTTC. It is translated as CASSPGQPEAYEQYF.

The chain links TRBV18 to TRBJ2-7; 9 bases align to TRBD1. The germline gives CDR1 KGHSH, CDR2 LQKENI. Germline trimming cut 1 base from V and 4 bases from J; bases unmatched to any gene: 5. This CDR3 contains 15 residues. Here the CDR3 DNA reads TGTGCCAGCTCACCACAACGGACAGGGGTATACGAGCAGTACTTC. As protein: CASSPQRTGVYEQYF.

This CDR3 reads CASSTSGDTQYF. The CDR3 DNA is TGTGCCAGCAGTACATCGGGAGATACGCAGTATTTT. The V gene is TRBV28, the J gene TRBJ2-3; D remains unclear. This CDR3 contains 12 residues. V was cut by 5 bases and J by 5 bases, with 8 bases left in between. Per the germline V gene, CDR1 is MDHEN and CDR2 is SYDVKM.

This clone occurred once. The chain recombines TRBV7-3 with TRBJ1-1; 8 nucleotides line up with TRBD1. The CDR3 consists of 14 residues. Unmatched junction bases numbered 3, after V lost 5 bases and J lost 1 base. Germline CDR1 and CDR2: SGHTA and FQGTGA. The CDR3 region has the DNA TGTGCCAGCAGCCAGACAGGGGCGAACACTGAAGCTTTCTTT. Protein product: CASSQTGANTEAFF.

The chain couples TRBV6-1 to TRBJ2-1; 9 nucleotides agree with TRBD2. Germline V gene lookup returns CDR1 MNHNS and CDR2 SASEGT. The CDR3 runs to 14 residues. V shed 8 bases and J 10 bases; nucleotides not matched to a gene: 12. For the CDR3, the DNA is TGTGCCAGCCAGCGGGAGGTGATAAGTGGGGAGCAGTTCTTC. Encoded protein: CASQREVISGEQFF.

This chain links TRBV5-5 with TRBJ2-1, with TRBD2 as a possible D gene (6 bases). There are 14 residues in the CDR3. The V end was cut by 4 bases, the J end by 2 bases, with 10 bases between. Germline CDR1 SGHKS, CDR2 YYEKEE (reference sequence). CDR3 amino acids: CASSRDWTYNEQFF. The CDR3 nucleotides are TGTGCCAGCAGCCGGGACTGGACCTACAATGAGCAGTTCTTC.

This chain joins TRBV7-9 and TRBJ2-7; TRBD2 might be the D (6 bases). The CDR3 length is 12 residues. Trimming pared 7 bases from V and 5 bases from J, leaving 12 bases between. The germline gives CDR1 SEHNR, CDR2 FQNEAQ (reference sequence). CDR3 DNA sequence: TGTGCCAGCATCTCGTGGGGGGACGAGCAGTACTTC. Its protein product is CASISWGDEQYF.

The chain carries TRBV5-4 and TRBJ2-5; 7 bases are a match to TRBD1. After removal of 7 bases from V and 7 bases from J, the junction contained 10 bases not matched to a gene. Germline CDR1 and CDR2: SGHNT and YYREEE (reference sequence). This CDR3 region has 13 residues. This CDR3 reads CASRDSTLGTQYF. Written as DNA, the CDR3 is TGTGCCAGCCGGGACAGCACGTTAGGGACCCAGTACTTC.

The rearrangement links TRBV6-5 to TRBJ1-2; perhaps TRBD1 as D (6 bases). The germline CDR1 and CDR2 sequences are MNHEY and SVGAGI. Trimming took off 8 bases at V and 5 bases at J, with 9 bases between the two ends. The CDR3 has 11 residues. CDR3 nucleotides: TGTGCCAGCGGTACAGGGTATGGCTACACCTTC. Amino acids: CASGTGYGYTF.

This clone was detected many times. The chain couples TRBV5-6 to TRBJ1-1; 11 bases match TRBD1. The CDR3 runs to 13 residues. From germline, CDR1 is SGHDT and CDR2 YYEEEE. V lost 6 bases, J lost 8 bases, and 6 bases stayed unmatched. Here the CDR3 reads CASILGQGVEAFF. The DNA for the CDR3 is TGTGCCAGCATTCTGGGACAGGGGGTCGAAGCTTTCTTT.

The V call is TRBV29-1, the J call TRBJ2-5; D may be TRBD1 (6 bases). The J call could be wrong; TRBJ2-7 is a better fit for the DNA end. There are 14 residues in the CDR3. The germline V gene encodes CDR1 SQVTM and CDR2 ANQGSEA. The CDR3, as DNA: TGCAGCGTTGGCGGTGCAGGGGATAACTACGAGCAGTACTTC. This codes for CSVGGAGDNYEQYF.

The chain is built from TRBV18 and TRBJ2-7, with D possibly being TRBD2 (6 bases). The CDR3 runs 13 residues. Germline V gene sequence: CDR1 KGHSH, CDR2 LQKENI. V was clipped by 0 bases and J by 7 bases, with 10 bases between them. The CDR3 DNA is TGTGCCAGCTCACCACCCTCTGCGGGGGAGCAGTACTTC. It encodes CASSPPSAGEQYF.

V usage is TRBV4-1 and J usage is TRBJ2-7, with D unresolved. This CDR3 contains 13 residues. The germline CDR1 and CDR2 sequences are MGHRA and YSYEKL. With 1 base removed from V and 4 bases from J, the gap between germline ends came to 8 bases. The CDR3 region is CASSQGSGYEQYF. The DNA of the CDR3 is TGCGCCAGCAGCCAAGGTTCGGGTTACGAGCAGTACTTC.

The V gene is TRBV5-4, the J gene TRBJ2-7; D not resolved. Per germline, CDR1 SGHNT and CDR2 YYREEE (reference sequence). Trimming took 5 bases from V and 2 from J, leaving 5 bases between them. The CDR3 is made up of 11 amino acids. The DNA for the CDR3 is TGTGCCAGCAGGGGCCCCTACGAGCAGTACTTC. As protein: CASRGPYEQYF.